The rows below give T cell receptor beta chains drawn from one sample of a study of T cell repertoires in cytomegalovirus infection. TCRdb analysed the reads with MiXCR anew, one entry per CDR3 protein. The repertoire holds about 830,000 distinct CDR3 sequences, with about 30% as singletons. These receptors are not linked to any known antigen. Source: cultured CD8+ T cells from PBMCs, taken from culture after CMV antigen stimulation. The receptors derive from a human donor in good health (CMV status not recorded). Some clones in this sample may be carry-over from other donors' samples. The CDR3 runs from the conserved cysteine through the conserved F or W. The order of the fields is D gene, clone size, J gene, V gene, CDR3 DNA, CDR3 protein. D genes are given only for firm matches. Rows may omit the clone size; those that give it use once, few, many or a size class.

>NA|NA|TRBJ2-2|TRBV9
TGTGCCAGCAGCGTAGGTCACCCCGGGGAGCTGTTTTTT
CASSVGHPGELFF
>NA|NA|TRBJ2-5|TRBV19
TGTGCCAGTAATCTGATGGCAGGAGCCTCTGAAGAGACCCAGTACTTC
CASNLMAGASEETQYF
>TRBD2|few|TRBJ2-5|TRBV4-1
TGCGCCAGCAGCCAAAAACTAGCGGAACCAAGGGAGACCCAGTACTTC
CASSQKLAEPRETQYF
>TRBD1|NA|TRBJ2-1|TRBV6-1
TGTGCCAGCAGCTATTGGCAGGGGGACAATGAGCAGTTCTTC
CASSYWQGDNEQFF
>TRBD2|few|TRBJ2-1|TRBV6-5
TGTGCCAGCAGTTACTCGGCGGGACTAGCGGGGGGGCCTAATGAGCAGTTCTTC
CASSYSAGLAGGPNEQFF
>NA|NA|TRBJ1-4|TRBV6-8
TGTGTCAGCAGTTGGGGGGCCGAGGAAAAACTGTTTTTT
CVSSWGAEEKLFF
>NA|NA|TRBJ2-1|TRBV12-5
TGTGCTAGTGTATACGGCAATGAGCAGTTCTTC
CASVYGNEQFF
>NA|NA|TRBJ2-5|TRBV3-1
TGTGCCAGCAGCCAAGATCTAGGGGGGGAGGAGACCCAGTACTTC
CASSQDLGGEETQYF
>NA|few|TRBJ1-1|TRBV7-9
TGTGCCAGCAACCCGGGGGGCCGTATTGAAGCTTTCTTT
CASNPGGRIEAFF
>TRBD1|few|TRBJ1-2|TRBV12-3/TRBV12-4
TGTGCCAGCAGCCCCGACGGCAGGGGGCTTGATAATGGCTACACCTTC
CASSPDGRGLDNGYTF
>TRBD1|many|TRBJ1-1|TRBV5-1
TGCGCCAGCAGCTTACATGGACAGGGCGCCCTTTTGAACACTGAAGCTTTCTTT
CASSLHGQGALLNTEAFF
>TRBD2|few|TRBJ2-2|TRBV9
TGTGCCAGCAGCGTAGCTGGACTAGTCAACACCGGGGAGCTGTTTTTT
CASSVAGLVNTGELFF
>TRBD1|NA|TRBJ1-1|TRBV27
TGTGTCACCGGGACAGGGGAAGCTTTCTTT
CVTGTGEAFF
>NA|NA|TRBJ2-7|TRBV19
TGTGCCAGTAGTGTTTTACGGTGGTACGAGCAGTACTTC
CASSVLRWYEQYF
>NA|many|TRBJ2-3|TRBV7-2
TGTGCCAGCAGCCCGAAAATGGATACGCAGTATTTT
CASSPKMDTQYF
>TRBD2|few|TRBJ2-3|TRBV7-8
TGTGCCAGCAGCTTATCAGGGACTAGCGGGGGAGATACGCAGTATTTT
CASSLSGTSGGDTQYF
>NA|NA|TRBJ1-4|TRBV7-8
TGTGCCAGCAGTACCGGGACTCGAACCGGGGAAGATGAAAAACTGTTTTTT
CASSTGTRTGEDEKLFF
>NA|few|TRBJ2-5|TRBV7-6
TGTGCCAGCAGCTCCCCGGGAAATCAAGAGACCCAGTACTTC
CASSSPGNQETQYF
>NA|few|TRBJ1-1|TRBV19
TGTGCCAGTAGTATGGCAGGGAATCCGAACACTGAAGCTTTCTTT
CASSMAGNPNTEAFF
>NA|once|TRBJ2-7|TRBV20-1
TGCAGTGCTAGAGACAAGGGGGACGAGCAGTACTTC
CSARDKGDEQYF
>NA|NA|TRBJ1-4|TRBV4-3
TGCGCCAGCAGCCAGGACGGGACACCCATCACTAATGAAAAACTGTTTTTT
CASSQDGTPITNEKLFF
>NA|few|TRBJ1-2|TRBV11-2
TGTGCCAGCAGCTTAGGCAGGGGACCTAACTATGGCTACACCTTC
CASSLGRGPNYGYTF
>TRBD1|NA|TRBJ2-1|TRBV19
TGTGCCAGTAGTCTCCGGGACAGGGTGACTAATGAGCAGTTCTTC
CASSLRDRVTNEQFF
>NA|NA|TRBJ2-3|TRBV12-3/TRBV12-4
TGTGCCAGCAGTTTAGTAGGGGAGGGCACAGATACGCAGTATTTT
CASSLVGEGTDTQYF
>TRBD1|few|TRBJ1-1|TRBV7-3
TGTGCCAGCAGCTTAACGCGGATTGGGGGACAGGGATGGGGGGGGACTGAAGCTTTCTTT
CASSLTRIGGQGWGGTEAFF
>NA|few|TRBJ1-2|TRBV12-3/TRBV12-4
TGTGCCAGCAGTTTCTACAGGGAGGTCCAGCTCCACTATGGCTACACCTTC
CASSFYREVQLHYGYTF
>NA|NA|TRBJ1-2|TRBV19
TGTGCCAGTAGTGTTGCCCAGGCTAGCTATGGCTACACCTTC
CASSVAQASYGYTF
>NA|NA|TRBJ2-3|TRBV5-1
TGCGCCAGCAGCTTGGACTTCAGGCCCACAGATACGCAGTATTTT
CASSLDFRPTDTQYF
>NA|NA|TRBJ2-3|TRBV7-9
TGTGCCAGCAGCTCTCCTTGGGAGCAGGGGCGACGGAATACGCAGTATTTT
CASSSPWEQGRRNTQYF
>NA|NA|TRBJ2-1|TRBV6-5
TGTGCCAGCAGCTCGAGCTGGGGGGACTACAATGAGCAGTTCTTC
CASSSSWGDYNEQFF
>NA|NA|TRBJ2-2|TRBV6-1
TGTGCCAGCAGTTCCGGGTGGAACACCGGGGAGCTGTTTTTT
CASSSGWNTGELFF
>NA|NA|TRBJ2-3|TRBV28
TGTGCCAGCAGTTGGACCGACAGGCGAGATACGCAGTATTTT
CASSWTDRRDTQYF
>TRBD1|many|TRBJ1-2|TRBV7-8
TGTGCCAGCAGCTTAGACAGGGGAAAAGGCTACACCTTC
CASSLDRGKGYTF
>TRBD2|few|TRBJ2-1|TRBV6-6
TGTGCCAGCAGTGGAGGGGGGCGGGGGGAAAATGAGCAGTTCTTC
CASSGGGRGENEQFF
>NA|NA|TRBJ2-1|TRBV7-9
TGTGCCAGCAGCTCAGTCCCGAGGCTACGAGCGTACAATGAGCAGTTCTTC
CASSSVPRLRAYNEQFF
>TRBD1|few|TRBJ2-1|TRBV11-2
TGTGCCAGCAGCCGTTGGACGGGAACAGGGGGCAATGAGCAGTTCTTC
CASSRWTGTGGNEQFF
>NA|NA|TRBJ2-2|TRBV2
TGTGCCAGCAGTGTGCCAGGGGAGACCGGGGAGCTGTTTTTT
CASSVPGETGELFF
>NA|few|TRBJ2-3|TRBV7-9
TGTGCCAGCAGCTTCCCGGGGGCCCCGGGGAGGGATACGCAGTATTTT
CASSFPGAPGRDTQYF
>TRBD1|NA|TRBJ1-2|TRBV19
TGTGCCAGTAGTATCTTCGGGACAGGGGGCTATGGCTACACCTTC
CASSIFGTGGYGYTF
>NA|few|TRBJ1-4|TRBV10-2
TGCGCCAGCAGTGAGGAAGAGGGGATAGAAAAACTGTTTTTT
CASSEEEGIEKLFF
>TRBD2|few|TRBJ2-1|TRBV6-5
TGTGCCAGCAGTTACCCCCGGACTAGAGGCGGCAATGAGCAGTTCTTC
CASSYPRTRGGNEQFF
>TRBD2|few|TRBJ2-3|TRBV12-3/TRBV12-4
TGTGCCAGCAGCCCCTCCTTAGCGGGGGGGCCGGATACGCAGTATTTT
CASSPSLAGGPDTQYF
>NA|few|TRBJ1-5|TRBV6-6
TGTGCCAGCAGTTACACCCCAGAGACTGTTAGCAATCAGCCCCAGCATTTT
CASSYTPETVSNQPQHF
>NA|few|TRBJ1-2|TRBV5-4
TGTGCCAGCAGCTTGGATCGGCAGGGGCTCTCTGGCTACACCTTC
CASSLDRQGLSGYTF
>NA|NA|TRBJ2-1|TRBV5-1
TGCGCCAGCAGCGGGTCACGACTAGGGGGGGAATTCTACAATGAGCAGTTCTTC
CASSGSRLGGEFYNEQFF
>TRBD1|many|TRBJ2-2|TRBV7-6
TGTGCCAGCAGAGGTGCAGGGGGCCTCATGGGAACCGGGGAGCTGTTTTTT
CASRGAGGLMGTGELFF
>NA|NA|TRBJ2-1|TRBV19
TGTGCCAGTAGTATGTCGCTAGGGGGCAATGAGCAGTTCTTC
CASSMSLGGNEQFF
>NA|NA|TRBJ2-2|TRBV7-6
TGTGCCAGCAGCTTAGTGGGAACTAGCTTCACCGGGGAGCTGTTTTTT
CASSLVGTSFTGELFF
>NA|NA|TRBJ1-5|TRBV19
TGTGCCAGTAGTATCTCACAGGGCATGGTGGCAACTCAGCCCCAGCATTTT
CASSISQGMVATQPQHF
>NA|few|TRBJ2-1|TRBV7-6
TGTGCCAGCAGCTCACCGTATCAAGGGGGCTACAATGAGCAGTTCTTC
CASSSPYQGGYNEQFF
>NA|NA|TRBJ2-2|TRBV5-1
TGCGCCAGCAGCTTGAGGGGCCCCCAGAGTCCGTTACCCGGGGAGCTGTTTTTT
CASSLRGPQSPLPGELFF
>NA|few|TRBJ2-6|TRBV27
TGTGCCAGCAGTTGGTCAGACTCTGGGGCCAACGTCCTGACTTTC
CASSWSDSGANVLTF
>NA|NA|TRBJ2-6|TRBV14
TGTGCCAGCAGCCAAGATTGGGTATTGGGGCCCCATGGCCTCTCTGGGGCCAACGTCCTGACTTTC
CASSQDWVLGPHGLSGANVLTF
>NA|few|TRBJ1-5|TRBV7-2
TGTGCCAGCAGCTTAGATACACCATATAGCAATCAGCCCCAGCATTTT
CASSLDTPYSNQPQHF
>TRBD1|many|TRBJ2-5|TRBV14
TGTGCCAGCAGCCAAGGGACAGGGCCGGGAGAGACCCAGTACTTC
CASSQGTGPGETQYF
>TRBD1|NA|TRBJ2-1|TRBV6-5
TGTGCCAGCAGTTTCACCTCAGGGGGAAGCTCCTACAATGAGCAGTTCTTC
CASSFTSGGSSYNEQFF
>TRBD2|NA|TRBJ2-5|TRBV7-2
TGTGTCAGCAGCTTCATTAGCGGGGGTGAGACCCAGTACTTC
CVSSFISGGETQYF